What follows are 26 T cell receptor beta chains derived from one specimen sequenced in a study of shared clonotypes between healthy human individuals. Repertoires were generated with immunoSEQ multiplex PCR, while TCRdb's copy carries only in-frame clones and drops some. The table shows roughly 600,000 clones, with roughly 98% occurring only once. Naive CD8 isolation took CD45RO-negative cells positively selected for CCR7 and excluded terminally differentiated effector memory CD45RA+ cells. Material for sequencing was naive CD8+ T cells sorted from blood. These receptors all come from a man aged 30 to 45 in good health.

The V and J genes are TRBV7-9 and TRBJ2-5, with D unclear. The CDR3 sequence is 14 residues long. Germline V gives CDR1 SEHNR, CDR2 FQNEAQ (reference sequence). Trimming took off 10 bases at V and 4 bases at J, with 19 bases between the two ends. CDR3 sequence reads: CATLAETQTETQYF. CDR3 nucleotide sequence: TGTGCCACCCTGGCCGAGACCCAGACAGAGACCCAGTACTTC.

This sequence joins TRBV9 and TRBJ2-1; D is possibly TRBD2 (7 bases). The germline gives CDR1 SGDLS, CDR2 YYNGEE. Trimming took off 4 bases at V and 2 bases at J, with 16 bases between the two ends. The CDR3 spans 16 residues. This CDR3 reads CASSPRGGGAYNEQFF. For the CDR3, the DNA is TGTGCCAGCAGCCCACGAGGGGGGGGCGCCTACAATGAGCAGTTCTTC.

V is TRBV10-1 and J is TRBJ2-3, with a tentative D call TRBD2 (6 bases). The CDR3 contains 14 residues. Germline V gene lookup returns CDR1 WNHNN and CDR2 SYGVQD (reference sequence). V gave up 2 bases and J gave up 4 bases, with 10 bases separating them. The CDR3 protein is CASSEREWADTQYF. The CDR3 DNA sequence: TGCGCCAGCAGTGAGCGGGAGTGGGCAGATACGCAGTATTTT.

The chain recombines TRBV9 with TRBJ1-4; 7 bases agree with TRBD1. With V trimmed by 0 bases and J by 5 bases, 4 bases remained unmatched. The CDR3 has 15 residues. Germline V CDR1 and CDR2: SGDLS, YYNGEE. This CDR3 reads CASSVADRQNEKLFF. The DNA of the CDR3 is TGTGCCAGCAGCGTAGCGGACAGGCAAAATGAAAAACTGTTTTTT.

The V gene is TRBV5-1, the J gene TRBJ2-1; possible D gene TRBD2, 5 bases. CDR3 length: 16 residues. From germline, CDR1 is SGHRS and CDR2 YFSETQ. V was cut by 2 bases and J by 5 bases, with 17 bases left in between. DNA for the CDR3: TGCGCCAGCAGCTTATTTGAGAGGGCCATAGACAATGAGCAGTTCTTC. Residues: CASSLFERAIDNEQFF.

The chain combines TRBV28 with TRBJ2-7; 7 bases are a match to TRBD2. The V gene end was trimmed by 7 bases and the J gene end by 1 base; junction bases not matched to a gene: 10. Germline loops: CDR1 MDHEN, CDR2 SYDVKM. CDR3 length equals 15 residues. The chain's CDR3 is CASTPTGTISYEQYF. The CDR3 nucleotides are TGTGCCAGCACCCCTACCGGGACTATTTCCTACGAGCAGTACTTC.

The gene calls are TRBV5-7 and TRBJ1-5; 9 nucleotides line up with TRBD1. TRBV5-7 is classed as an ORF, of uncertain function. J was trimmed by 5 bases and V by 4 bases; bases with no gene match: 13. The CDR3 contains 17 residues. CDR3 bases: TGTGCCAGCAGCAGTTTATCTCGGGACAGGGAACATCAGCCCCAGCATTTT. It encodes CASSSLSRDREHQPQHF.

The genes are TRBV11-1 and TRBJ2-7, with 12 positions matching TRBD2. CDR3 length: 15 amino acids. Trimming at V came to 2 bases and at J to 4 bases, leaving 3 bases not matched to a gene. Germline CDR1 and CDR2: SGHAT and FQDESV (reference sequence). Here the CDR3 reads CASSLSLAGGYEQYF. The CDR3 region has the DNA TGTGCCAGCAGCTTAAGTCTAGCGGGAGGGTACGAGCAGTACTTC.

In nucleotides, the CDR3 is TGTGCCAGCAGTGGGACATCCACCGGGGGCTACACCTTC. As protein: CASSGTSTGGYTF. The rearrangement joins TRBV27 to TRBJ1-2; possibly TRBD1 for D (6 bases). The germline V gene has CDR1 MNHEY and CDR2 SMNVEV (reference sequence). This CDR3 contains 13 residues. Trimming removed 5 bases from V and 8 bases from J, with 15 bases in between.

The chain combines TRBV5-1 with TRBJ2-1; unclear D gene. This CDR3 region has 14 residues. Germline loops: CDR1 SGHRS, CDR2 YFSETQ. The V and J ends lost 0 bases and 4 bases respectively, with 8 bases between them. Here the CDR3 reads CASSLDQQYNEQFF. As DNA, the CDR3 is TGCGCCAGCAGCTTGGATCAACAGTACAATGAGCAGTTCTTC. Full variable domain (rest looked up from reference TRBV5-1 and TRBJ2-1): KAGVTQTPRYLIKTRGQQVTLSCSPISGHRSVSWYQQTPGQGLQFLFEYFSETQRNKGNFPGRFSGRQFSNSRSEMNVSTLELGDSALYLCASSLDQQYNEQFFGPGTRLTVL.

J is TRBJ1-3 and V is TRBV2; the D gene is possibly TRBD1 (5 bases). V was shortened by 4 bases and J by 4 bases, with 11 bases between the two germline ends. This CDR3 has 14 amino acids. CDR1 and CDR2 (germline): SNHLY, FYNNEI. CDR3 nucleotides: TGTGCCAGCAGTGGTGGGGGGAACGGAAACACCATATATTTT. It codes for CASSGGGNGNTIYF. Together with reference TRBV2 and TRBJ1-3, the CDR3 gives the full variable domain: EPEVTQTPSHQVTQMGQEVILRCVPISNHLYFYWYRQILGQKVEFLVSFYNNEISEKSEIFDDQFSVERPDGSNFTLKIRSTKLEDSAMYFCASSGGGNGNTIYFGEGSWLTVV.

The V call is TRBV10-3, the J call TRBJ2-7, with a tentative D call TRBD1 (6 bases). The germline V gene encodes CDR1 ENHRY and CDR2 SYGVKD. V was cut by 9 bases and J by 0 bases, with 9 bases left in between. The CDR3 is 12 residues long. The CDR3 spells CAMAGDSYEQYF. Here the CDR3 DNA reads TGTGCCATGGCAGGGGACTCCTACGAGCAGTACTTC.

The chain couples TRBV7-9 to TRBJ2-7; no firm D call. Trimming took off 8 bases at V and 1 base at J, with 12 bases between the two ends. Looked up from germline, CDR1 is SEHNR and CDR2 is FQNEAQ (reference sequence). This CDR3 comprises 13 residues. The CDR3 DNA follows: TGTGCCAGCTCCCAAATCCGTTCCTACGAGCAGTACTTC. Protein: CASSQIRSYEQYF.

The chain uses TRBV4-1 and TRBJ2-3, with D unresolved. V lost 0 bases, J lost 0 bases, and 10 bases lay in between. CDR1 and CDR2 from the germline V gene are MGHRA and YSYEKL. There are 16 residues in the CDR3. The CDR3 region has the DNA TGCGCCAGCAGCCAAGAGACGGAATATAGCACAGATACGCAGTATTTT. Its translation is CASSQETEYSTDTQYF.

The gene calls are TRBV28 and TRBJ1-3; maybe TRBD1 (5 bases). This CDR3 comprises 14 residues. Trimming took off 3 bases at V and 4 bases at J, with 10 bases between the two ends. CDR1 and CDR2 (germline): MDHEN, SYDVKM. The CDR3 region has the DNA TGTGCCAGCAGTTTTCAAGGGGACGGAAACACCATATATTTT. It translates to CASSFQGDGNTIYF.

This clone turned up a few times. The V and J genes are TRBV9 and TRBJ1-2, with D unclear. The germline V and J ends were trimmed by 5 bases and 7 bases, with 12 bases remaining between them. Germline loops: CDR1 SGDLS, CDR2 YYNGEE. The CDR3 has 12 residues. The CDR3 sequence is CASRDRAGGYTF. The CDR3 DNA reads TGTGCCAGCAGGGACCGGGCAGGTGGCTACACCTTC.

V and J are TRBV28 and TRBJ1-2; D not certain. This CDR3 spans 13 amino acids. Trimming shortened V by 1 base and J by 7 bases, and 10 bases separated the two germline ends. The germline CDR1 and CDR2 sequences are MDHEN and SYDVKM. CDR3 sequence: CASSLLTLVGYTF. In DNA, the CDR3 is TGTGCCAGCAGTTTATTGACCCTAGTTGGCTACACCTTC.

The chain combines TRBV11-2 with TRBJ2-1; D assignment may be TRBD1 or TRBD2 (5 bases each). V was clipped by 5 bases and J by 7 bases, with 21 bases between them. Germline V lookup: CDR1 SGHAT, CDR2 FQNNGV. The CDR3 covers 16 residues. CDR3 nucleotides: TGTGCCAGCAGCCCCGGCGCTAGAGGGGAGCGGAATGAGCAGTTCTTC. Residues: CASSPGARGERNEQFF. The variable domain in full, completed from reference TRBV11-2 and TRBJ2-1, reads EAGVAQSPRYKIIEKRQSVAFWCNPISGHATLYWYQQILGQGPKLLIQFQNNGVVDDSQLPKDRFSAERLKGVDSTLKIQPAKLEDSAVYLCASSPGARGERNEQFFGPGTRLTVL.

This chain connects TRBV4-3 to TRBJ2-3; 9 positions agree with TRBD2. CDR1 and CDR2 from the germline V gene are LGHNA and YSLEER. CDR3 length: 16 residues. The V gene end was trimmed by 1 base and the J gene end by 6 bases; junction bases not matched to a gene: 8. The chain's CDR3 is CASSQAGTSSRDTQYF. CDR3 sequence (DNA): TGCGCCAGCAGCCAAGCCGGGACTAGCTCTCGGGATACGCAGTATTTT.

This chain's CDR3 is CASSNHRDGNEQYF. As DNA, the CDR3 is TGTGCCAGTAGTAATCACAGGGACGGGAACGAGCAGTACTTC. The chain is built from TRBV19 and TRBJ2-7; perhaps TRBD1 as D (6 bases). CDR1 is LNHDA and CDR2 is SQIVND in the germline V gene (reference sequence). The CDR3 has 14 amino acids. The ends were cut back, 4 bases at V and 5 bases at J, with 15 bases in the middle.

The CDR3 here is CASSQEPTYEQYF. As DNA, the CDR3 is TGCGCCAGCAGCCAAGAACCGACCTACGAGCAGTACTTC. The genes are TRBV4-1 and TRBJ2-7; D is unresolved. V was trimmed by 0 bases and J by 2 bases, leaving 5 bases between them. This CDR3 has 13 amino acids. The V gene's germline CDR1 is MGHRA and CDR2 YSYEKL.

This clone was seen a single time. The chain is built from TRBV4-1 and TRBJ1-2, with D unresolved. Germline values: CDR1 MGHRA, CDR2 YSYEKL. Trimming left V 0 bases short and J 7 bases short, with 15 bases between. This CDR3 is 15 amino acids long. CDR3 coding DNA: TGCGCCAGCAGCCAAGATCATCCCGTGGCAGCTGGCTACACCTTC. This translates into CASSQDHPVAAGYTF.

This clone was detected only a few times. This chain uses TRBV5-4 with TRBJ2-2; 13 bases are shared with TRBD2. The CDR3 is 16 residues long. Germline CDR1 SGHNT, CDR2 YYREEE (reference sequence). After removal of 4 bases from V and 5 bases from J, the junction contained 5 bases not matched to a gene. The CDR3 sequence: CASSLAGLAGTGELFF. The CDR3 coding sequence is TGTGCCAGCAGCCTGGCGGGACTAGCGGGAACCGGGGAGCTGTTTTTT.

The rearrangement uses TRBV29-1 and TRBJ2-1; D uncertain. The CDR3 loop spans 10 amino acids. With 6 bases removed from V and 5 bases from J, the gap between germline ends came to 5 bases. The V gene's germline CDR1 is SQVTM and CDR2 ANQGSEA. This CDR3 reads CSVYNNEQFF. The CDR3, as DNA: TGCAGCGTCTACAACAATGAGCAGTTCTTC.

V and J are TRBV5-1 and TRBJ2-4; D is unclear. Trimming took 5 bases from V and 0 from J, leaving 15 bases between them. In germline, CDR1 is SGHRS, CDR2 YFSETQ. This CDR3 contains 16 residues. The CDR3 region is CASRTGQNLAKNIQYF. Here the CDR3 DNA reads TGCGCCAGCAGGACGGGCCAAAACCTAGCCAAAAACATTCAGTACTTC.

The chain employs TRBV29-1 and TRBJ2-1, with D perhaps TRBD1 or TRBD2 (7 bases each). This CDR3 has 14 residues. V lost 6 bases and J 7 bases, leaving 19 bases between the germline ends. Per the germline V gene, CDR1 is SQVTM and CDR2 is ANQGSEA. The CDR3 sequence: CSVGGTGQVNEQFF. The CDR3 DNA reads as TGCAGCGTCGGGGGGACCGGACAGGTTAATGAGCAGTTCTTC.